This entry lists 18 T cell receptor beta chains sequenced from one sample in a study of T-cell reconstitution after alpha-beta-depleted transplantation in children. This sample's TCRbeta library carried unique molecular identifier barcodes. One entry per CDR3 protein, called by TCRdb with MiXCR from the PCR reads. The table lists about 340,000 distinct CDR3 sequences, roughly 17% of them singletons. The sample in question was PBMCs, mostly from graft donor cells, obtained 360 days after TCRalphabeta/CD19-depleted stem cell transplant. The receptors derive from a male patient under 10 years old who had a stem cell transplant for acute lymphoblastic leukemia, so the T cells may come from the graft donor.

The CDR3 DNA is TGTGCCAGCAGTTTCCGTGGGACTCGGGAGGAGACCCAGTACTTC. Amino acids: CASSFRGTREETQYF. The rearrangement uses TRBV12-3 or TRBV12-4 and TRBJ2-5, with a possible D match to TRBD2 (6 bases). This CDR3 region has 15 residues. Trimming shortened V by 3 bases and J by 5 bases, and 16 bases separated the two germline ends.

V gene TRBV7-9 combines with J gene TRBJ1-5; TRBD1 is a possible D gene (5 bases). The CDR3 length is 15 residues. Germline CDR1 reads SEHNR; CDR2 reads FQNEAQ (reference sequence). Trimming left V 5 bases short and J 2 bases short, with 13 bases between. The DNA for the CDR3 is TGTGCCAGCAGCCTCGCGGGGCGGGGCAATCAGCCCCAGCATTTT. The encoded protein is CASSLAGRGNQPQHF.

The chain links TRBV28 to TRBJ2-1; 9 nucleotides line up with TRBD2. The germline V gene has CDR1 MDHEN and CDR2 SYDVKM. V lost 3 bases to trimming and J lost 1 base; unmatched junction nucleotides: 4. The CDR3 spans 16 residues. DNA of the CDR3: TGTGCCAGCAGTTTTTACACTAGCGGGTCCTACAATGAGCAGTTCTTC. Translating it yields CASSFYTSGSYNEQFF.

J is TRBJ2-7 and V is TRBV20-1; D is unresolved. V gave up 0 bases and J gave up 7 bases, with 19 bases separating them. Per germline, CDR1 DFQATT and CDR2 SNEGSKA (reference sequence). There are 15 residues in the CDR3. CDR3 loop: CSARDLSRLVGEQYF. The CDR3 region has the DNA TGCAGTGCTAGAGATCTGAGTCGGCTAGTGGGGGAGCAGTACTTC.

This chain's CDR3 is CASSYRGHNSPLHF. The CDR3 DNA reads as TGTGCCAGCAGTTACCGGGGCCATAATTCACCCCTCCACTTT. The chain employs TRBV6-5 and TRBJ1-6; TRBD1 is a possible D gene (5 bases). Trimming pared 2 bases from V and 5 bases from J, leaving 7 bases between. The CDR3 consists of 14 residues. Per germline, CDR1 MNHEY and CDR2 SVGAGI.

This clonotype was observed a handful of times. V gene TRBV21-1 combines with J gene TRBJ2-1; no DNA check was done on the table's D call, TRBD2. TRBV21-1 is designated a pseudogene. CDR3 length: 18 residues. The CDR3 loop is CASSKVRDSGARGNEQFF. CDR3 coding DNA: TGTGCCAGCAGCAAAGTAAGGGATAGCGGAGCCAGGGGTAATGAGCAGTTCTTC.

This chain links TRBV5-8 with TRBJ2-5; D might be TRBD1 or TRBD2, each matching 5 bases. With 6 bases removed from V and 5 bases from J, the gap between germline ends came to 14 bases. CDR3 length: 13 amino acids. Germline V gene data show CDR1 as SGHTS and CDR2 as YDEGEE. The CDR3 sequence: CASILYGAETQYF. The CDR3 DNA follows: TGTGCCAGCATCCTCTACGGGGCGGAGACCCAGTACTTC.

The chain has TRBV29-1 and TRBJ2-5; a weak D match, TRBD1 (6 bases). The CDR3 length is 14 residues. In germline, CDR1 is SQVTM, CDR2 ANQGSEA. Trimming left V 5 bases short and J 2 bases short, with 15 bases between. This chain's CDR3 is CSVYSQGTQETQYF. In DNA form, the CDR3 reads TGCAGCGTTTACTCCCAGGGGACGCAAGAGACCCAGTACTTC.

The chain is built from TRBV12-3 or TRBV12-4 and TRBJ2-3, with 11 bases lining up with TRBD2. This CDR3 has 15 residues. The V and J ends lost 5 bases and 13 bases, in that order; junction bases with no gene match: 14. CDR3 nucleotide sequence: TGTGCCAGCAGTCCCGGGACTAGCGGAAGACTCAAAGAGTATTTT. Protein: CASSPGTSGRLKEYF.

The genes are TRBV7-9 and TRBJ2-7; D might be TRBD2 (5 bases). V was trimmed by 5 bases and J by 0 bases, leaving 14 bases between them. The CDR3 has 15 amino acids. Per the germline V gene, CDR1 is SEHNR and CDR2 is FQNEAQ (reference sequence). The CDR3 loop is CASSRARLNSYEQYF. The CDR3 region has the DNA TGTGCCAGCAGCCGCGCACGACTAAACTCCTACGAGCAGTACTTC.

Worth noting for this clonotype: This may stem from a read error, because a much larger clone lies one nucleotide away. The rearrangement joins TRBV6-2 or TRBV6-3 to TRBJ2-7, with D possibly being TRBD1 or TRBD2 (5 bases each). In germline, CDR1 is MNHEY, CDR2 SVGEGT. CDR3 length: 13 amino acids. CDR3 sequence: CTSSYGTSYEQYF. The DNA for the CDR3 is TGTACCAGCAGTTACGGGACCTCCTACGAGCAGTACTTC.

This clonotype was counted between two and nine times. This chain links TRBV29-1 with TRBJ2-5; D call uncertain. The germline V gene has CDR1 SQVTM and CDR2 ANQGSEA. This CDR3 region has 10 residues. Trimming cost V 5 bases and J 5 bases, with 6 bases left between them. CDR3 sequence reads: CSVFGETQYF. The CDR3 DNA reads as TGCAGCGTTTTTGGCGAGACCCAGTACTTC.

V usage is TRBV12-3 or TRBV12-4 and J usage is TRBJ2-3, with 9 positions matching TRBD1. The CDR3 runs 14 residues. V lost 0 bases to trimming and J lost 13 bases; unmatched junction nucleotides: 8. The CDR3 DNA sequence: TGTGCCAGCAGTTTAGCGGGGTCGGGACAGGGCGAGTATTTT. This encodes CASSLAGSGQGEYF.

V and J are TRBV23-1 and TRBJ2-7; D is undetermined. TRBV23-1 is annotated as an ORF whose role is uncertain. The length of the CDR3 is 16 residues. Trimming left V 4 bases short and J 1 base short, with 17 bases between. CDR3 in amino acids: CASSPCGQTSSYEQYF. The CDR3 DNA is TGCGCCAGCAGTCCGTGCGGTCAGACTTCGTCCTACGAGCAGTACTTC.

The chain joins TRBV7-9 to TRBJ2-3, with D unresolved. Trimming stripped 3 bases from V and 3 bases from J, with 7 bases between. This CDR3 comprises 13 residues. Germline CDR1 SEHNR, CDR2 FQNEAQ (reference sequence). The CDR3 DNA follows: TGTGCCAGCAGCTTTCTAGTTACAGATACGCAGTATTTT. Its translation: CASSFLVTDTQYF.

This clonotype was detected ten times or more. The genes are TRBV7-9 and TRBJ2-5; unclear D gene. The CDR3 contains 15 residues. Germline values: CDR1 SEHNR, CDR2 FQNEAQ (reference sequence). The V and J ends lost 0 bases and 5 bases respectively, with 13 bases between them. Here the CDR3 reads CASSLAQAGWETQYF. In DNA, the CDR3 is TGTGCCAGCAGCTTAGCGCAGGCTGGGTGGGAGACCCAGTACTTC.

This clonotype has a count of ten or more. The chain employs TRBV7-9 and TRBJ1-1; TRBD1 might be the D (5 bases). Per the germline V gene, CDR1 is SEHNR and CDR2 is FQNEAQ (reference sequence). This CDR3 comprises 15 residues. V was clipped by 1 base and J by 0 bases, with 9 bases between them. CDR3 sequence: CASSLGGALNTEAFF. The CDR3 DNA follows: TGTGCCAGCAGCTTAGGGGGCGCTTTGAACACTGAAGCTTTCTTT.

The V call is TRBV5-1, the J call TRBJ2-3, with unresolved D. CDR3 length: 15 residues. The V gene lost 0 bases and the J gene lost 4 bases, with 12 bases spanning the gap. Per the germline V gene, CDR1 is SGHRS and CDR2 is YFSETQ. The CDR3 here is CASSLEVASADTQYF. As DNA, the CDR3 is TGCGCCAGCAGCTTGGAGGTAGCATCGGCAGATACGCAGTATTTT. Drawing the rest from reference TRBV5-1 and TRBJ2-3, the complete variable domain is KAGVTQTPRYLIKTRGQQVTLSCSPISGHRSVSWYQQTPGQGLQFLFEYFSETQRNKGNFPGRFSGRQFSNSRSEMNVSTLELGDSALYLCASSLEVASADTQYFGPGTRLTVL.